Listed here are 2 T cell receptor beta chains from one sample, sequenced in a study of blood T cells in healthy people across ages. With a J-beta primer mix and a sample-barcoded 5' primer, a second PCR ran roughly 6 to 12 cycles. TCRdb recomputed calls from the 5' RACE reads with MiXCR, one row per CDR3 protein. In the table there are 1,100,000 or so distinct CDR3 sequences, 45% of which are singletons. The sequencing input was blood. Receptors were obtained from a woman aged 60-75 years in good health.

Here the CDR3 reads CSAREGGQNSPLHF. The CDR3 coding sequence is TGCAGTGCTAGAGAAGGGGGCCAGAATTCACCCCTCCACTTT. This chain links TRBV20-1 with TRBJ1-6; 7 nucleotides line up with TRBD1. Germline V gene lookup returns CDR1 DFQATT and CDR2 SNEGSKA (reference sequence). V was pared by 0 bases and J by 7 bases, with 3 bases of the junction left unmatched. The CDR3 has 14 amino acids.

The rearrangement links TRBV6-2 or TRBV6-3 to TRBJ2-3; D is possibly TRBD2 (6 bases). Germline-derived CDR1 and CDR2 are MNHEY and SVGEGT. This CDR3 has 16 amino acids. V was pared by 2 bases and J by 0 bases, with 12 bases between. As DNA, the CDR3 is TGTGCCAGCAGTTACAGTGCAGGGACTAGCACAGATACGCAGTATTTT. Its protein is CASSYSAGTSTDTQYF.